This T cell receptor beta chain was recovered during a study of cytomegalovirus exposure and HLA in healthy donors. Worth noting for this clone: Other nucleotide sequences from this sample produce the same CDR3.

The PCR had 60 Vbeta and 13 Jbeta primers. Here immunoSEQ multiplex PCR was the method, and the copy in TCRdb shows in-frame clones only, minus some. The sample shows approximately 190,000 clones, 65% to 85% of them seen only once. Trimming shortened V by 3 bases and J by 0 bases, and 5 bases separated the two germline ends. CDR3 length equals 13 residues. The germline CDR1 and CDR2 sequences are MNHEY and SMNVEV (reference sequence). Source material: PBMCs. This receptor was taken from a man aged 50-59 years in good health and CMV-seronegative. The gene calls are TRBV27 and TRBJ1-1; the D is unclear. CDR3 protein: CASSLQVNTEAFF. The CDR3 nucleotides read TGTGCCAGCAGTTTGCAGGTGAACACTGAAGCTTTCTTT.